One sample yielded the 26 T cell receptor beta chains listed below, sequenced in a study of blood T cell repertoires in COVID-19. Measured with immunoSEQ multiplex PCR; TCRdb has only the in-frame clones, and not every one. The profile shows about 150,000 clones, about 86% of them singletons. Sequenced input: peripheral blood. The receptor set was obtained from a man between 65 and 79 years old with acute or convalescent COVID-19.

The V call is TRBV11-3, the J call TRBJ2-3; D gene ambiguous. The length of the CDR3 is 13 residues. V was cut by 5 bases and J by 6 bases, with 12 bases left in between. Germline values: CDR1 SGHNT, CDR2 YENEEA. CDR3 sequence (DNA): TGTGCCAGCAGCCATAATCTAGAGGATACGCAGTATTTT. Its protein product is CASSHNLEDTQYF.

The J gene is TRBJ2-1, the V gene TRBV5-1, with TRBD1 matching 7 bases. The CDR3 has 17 residues. With V trimmed by 0 bases and J by 2 bases, 8 bases remained unmatched. CDR1 is SGHRS and CDR2 is YFSETQ in the germline V gene. The CDR3 DNA reads as TGCGCCAGCAGCTTGGACCTTACAGGGGTGGCCTACAATGAGCAGTTCTTC. Translated: CASSLDLTGVAYNEQFF.

The chain combines TRBV4-3 with TRBJ2-1; 9 nucleotides line up with TRBD2. The CDR3 length is 16 residues. V was clipped by 1 base and J by 6 bases; unmatched bases: 7. Germline values: CDR1 LGHNA, CDR2 YSLEER. The CDR3 nucleotides are TGCGCCAGCAGCCAAGCGCCTAGCGGGATGGTCAATGAGCAGTTCTTC. This encodes CASSQAPSGMVNEQFF.

The count of this clone is one. The chain links TRBV19 to TRBJ1-5, with TRBD1 as a possible D gene (5 bases). The length of the CDR3 is 14 residues. The germline V gene encodes CDR1 LNHDA and CDR2 SQIVND (reference sequence). Trimming left V 4 bases short and J 0 bases short, with 7 bases between. This CDR3 reads CASSTGHSNQPQHF. The CDR3, as DNA: TGTGCCAGTAGTACAGGGCATAGCAATCAGCCCCAGCATTTT.

This clone has just a few counts. The V and J genes are TRBV11-2 and TRBJ2-7; possible D gene TRBD2, 6 bases. V lost 1 base and J lost 4, with 14 bases in between. The germline CDR1 and CDR2 sequences are SGHAT and FQNNGV. The CDR3 totals 15 residues. CDR3 in amino acids: CASSLGGGTLYEQYF. CDR3 sequence (DNA): TGTGCCAGCAGCTTAGGGGGCGGGACCCTTTACGAGCAGTACTTC.

The chain carries TRBV7-3 and TRBJ2-5, with TRBD2 identical over 7 bases. Trimming took 5 bases from V and 4 from J; bases not matched to a gene: 7. Per the germline V gene, CDR1 is SGHTA and CDR2 is FQGTGA. This CDR3 is built from 14 residues. The CDR3 loop is CASSPGGGGETQYF. CDR3 nucleotides: TGTGCCAGCAGCCCCGGCGGGGGAGGAGAGACCCAGTACTTC.

The rearrangement links TRBV5-5 to TRBJ2-2; TRBD2 might be the D (5 bases). CDR1 and CDR2 (germline): SGHKS, YYEKEE (reference sequence). V was clipped by 0 bases and J by 1 base, with 7 bases between them. This CDR3 is 15 amino acids long. The CDR3 DNA follows: TGTGCCAGCAGCTTGGGGAGCGGGAACACCGGGGAGCTGTTTTTT. This translates into CASSLGSGNTGELFF.

V and J are TRBV3-1 (or the pseudogene TRBV3-2) and TRBJ1-5; TRBD1 agrees at 9 bases. This CDR3 comprises 15 residues. Germline values: CDR1 LGHDT, CDR2 YNNKEL (reference sequence). Trimming removed 1 base from V and 5 bases from J; junction bases left unmatched: 3. The DNA for the CDR3 is TGTGCCAGCAGCCAAGGACAGGGGGAGGATCAGCCCCAGCATTTT. Amino acid sequence: CASSQGQGEDQPQHF.

V and J are TRBV29-1 and TRBJ1-2; D is perhaps TRBD1 (6 bases). The CDR3 totals 11 residues. The germline V gene encodes CDR1 SQVTM and CDR2 ANQGSEA. The germline V and J ends were trimmed by 4 bases and 7 bases, with 10 bases remaining between them. The CDR3: CSVARGLGYTF. The DNA of the CDR3 is TGCAGCGTTGCGCGGGGGCTTGGCTACACCTTC. Supplemented by reference TRBV29-1 and TRBJ1-2, the full variable domain reads SAVISQKPSRDICQRGTSLTIQCQVDSQVTMMFWYRQQPGQSLTLIATANQGSEATYESGFVIDKFPISRPNLTFSTLTVSNMSPEDSSIYLCSVARGLGYTFGSGTRLTVV.

The V call is TRBV6-5, the J call TRBJ2-3, with 8 positions matching TRBD2. Germline loops: CDR1 MNHEY, CDR2 SVGAGI. V was pared by 7 bases and J by 6 bases, with 12 bases of the junction left unmatched. The length of the CDR3 is 15 residues. The CDR3 region is CASTPRGGLGDTQYF. The CDR3 coding sequence is TGTGCCAGCACCCCGCGCGGGGGGCTCGGGGATACGCAGTATTTT.

This chain joins TRBV5-1 and TRBJ1-2; D call uncertain. The CDR3 consists of 14 residues. CDR1 is SGHRS, CDR2 YFSETQ, per germline. V lost 0 bases to trimming and J lost 2 bases, with 8 bases between them. The CDR3: CASSLGTENYGYTF. The CDR3 DNA sequence: TGCGCCAGCAGCTTGGGTACAGAGAACTATGGCTACACCTTC. Full variable domain (missing parts from reference TRBV5-1 and TRBJ1-2): KAGVTQTPRYLIKTRGQQVTLSCSPISGHRSVSWYQQTPGQGLQFLFEYFSETQRNKGNFPGRFSGRQFSNSRSEMNVSTLELGDSALYLCASSLGTENYGYTFGSGTRLTVV.

The V and J genes are TRBV6-5 and TRBJ2-7, with D perhaps TRBD1 (6 bases). V was cut by 6 bases and J by 1 base, with 13 bases left in between. CDR3 length: 14 amino acids. Germline V lookup: CDR1 MNHEY, CDR2 SVGAGI. The CDR3 sequence is CASRFRQESYEQYF. Written as DNA, the CDR3 is TGTGCCAGCAGATTCAGACAGGAGTCCTACGAGCAGTACTTC.

This clone has just a few counts. It may be a read error: a sequence one base away is much more abundant. The chain uses TRBV19 and TRBJ1-5; 10 bases agree with TRBD1. After removal of 9 bases from V and 4 bases from J, the junction contained 3 bases not matched to a gene. The CDR3 is made up of 13 amino acids. Germline loops: CDR1 LNHDA, CDR2 SQIVND (reference sequence). The CDR3 DNA is TGTGCCAGCCAGGACAGGGGGAATCAGCCCCAGCATTTT. Amino acids: CASQDRGNQPQHF.

This sequence joins TRBV5-1 and TRBJ2-5, with D possibly TRBD2 on 6 matching bases. The CDR3 runs 15 residues. Per germline, CDR1 SGHRS and CDR2 YFSETQ. The V end was cut by 0 bases, the J end by 3 bases, with 12 bases between. The CDR3 sequence: CASSLEDGGEETQYF. In DNA, the CDR3 is TGCGCCAGCAGCTTGGAGGACGGCGGGGAAGAGACCCAGTACTTC.

This chain uses TRBV27 with TRBJ1-1; 7 bases fit TRBD1. The CDR3 totals 14 residues. Losses at the gene ends were 5 bases for V and 8 bases for J; bases not matched to a gene: 11. Germline-derived CDR1 and CDR2 are MNHEY and SMNVEV (reference sequence). The CDR3 region is CASSGGRTGREAFF. As DNA, the CDR3 is TGTGCCAGCAGTGGGGGACGGACAGGACGGGAAGCTTTCTTT.

The V and J genes are TRBV9 and TRBJ2-2, with 11 bases identical to TRBD2. V lost 2 bases and J lost 5; bases outside the gene matches: 5. CDR3 length equals 16 residues. From germline, CDR1 is SGDLS and CDR2 YYNGEE. The CDR3 sequence is CASSVSGLAATGELFF. The CDR3 nucleotides read TGTGCCAGCAGCGTTTCGGGACTAGCGGCTACCGGGGAGCTGTTTTTT.

This sequence joins TRBV15 and TRBJ2-5; tentative D call: TRBD1 (5 bases). Germline CDR1 and CDR2: LNHNV and YYDKDF (reference sequence). This CDR3 has 14 residues. V was trimmed by 7 bases and J by 1 base, leaving 13 bases between them. DNA of the CDR3: TGTGCCACCAATGTTGGACAAATCCAAGAGACCCAGTACTTC. Its translation: CATNVGQIQETQYF.

This chain's CDR3 is CASSKGQGGGETQYF. As DNA, the CDR3 is TGTGCCAGCAGCAAGGGACAGGGAGGGGGTGAGACCCAGTACTTC. The chain links TRBV7-9 to TRBJ2-5; TRBD1 matches 9 bases. CDR1 is SEHNR and CDR2 is FQNEAQ in the germline V gene (reference sequence). V lost 5 bases to trimming and J lost 5 bases; unmatched junction nucleotides: 9. The CDR3 totals 15 residues.

The rearrangement uses TRBV7-3 and TRBJ2-1; TRBD2 might be the D (6 bases). CDR3 size: 15 residues. Germline CDR1 SGHTA, CDR2 FQGTGA. V was cut by 5 bases and J by 6 bases, with 17 bases left in between. The CDR3 DNA sequence: TGTGCCAGCAGCACGGGACTCCCGGGGCGCAATGAGCAGTTCTTC. Translating gives CASSTGLPGRNEQFF.

V gene TRBV6-5 combines with J gene TRBJ2-7; 8 bases agree with TRBD2. After removal of 6 bases from V and 7 bases from J, the junction contained 14 bases not matched to a gene. Germline CDR1 and CDR2: MNHEY and SVGAGI. The CDR3 runs 15 residues. The CDR3 protein is CASREGVSGGNEQYF. The CDR3 nucleotides are TGTGCCAGCAGAGAGGGGGTCTCGGGAGGGAATGAGCAGTACTTC.

This rearrangement joins TRBV4-3 to TRBJ2-2; D uncertain. CDR1 LGHNA and CDR2 YSLEER come from the germline V gene. This CDR3 has 13 amino acids. The ends were cut back, 0 bases at V and 5 bases at J, with 4 bases in the middle. CDR3 nucleotides: TGCGCCAGCAGCCAAGATCTGACCGGGGAGCTGTTTTTT. It translates to CASSQDLTGELFF.

This sequence joins TRBV6-5 and TRBJ2-2, with D perhaps matching TRBD2 (5 bases). The V gene lost 6 bases and the J gene lost 5 bases, with 10 bases spanning the gap. The CDR3 extends over 13 amino acids. The germline gives CDR1 MNHEY, CDR2 SVGAGI. The DNA of the CDR3 is TGTGCCAGCAGGCATCCGGGGACCGGGGAGCTGTTTTTT. This gives the protein CASRHPGTGELFF.

The gene calls are TRBV11-2 and TRBJ1-2; D gene ambiguous. This CDR3 comprises 14 residues. Between the trimmed V and J ends, which lost 6 bases and 0 bases, there was a span of 11 bases. Germline loops: CDR1 SGHAT, CDR2 FQNNGV. The CDR3 region is CASREGRANYGYTF. The CDR3 bases are TGTGCCAGCAGGGAGGGCAGAGCTAACTATGGCTACACCTTC.

This chain uses TRBV5-4 with TRBJ2-1; 8 bases map to TRBD2. CDR3 length: 14 amino acids. Trimming removed 2 bases from V and 2 bases from J; junction bases left unmatched: 0. CDR1 is SGHNT and CDR2 is YYREEE in the germline V gene (reference sequence). CDR3 sequence: CASSLAGAYNEQFF. DNA of the CDR3: TGTGCCAGCAGCTTAGCGGGAGCCTACAATGAGCAGTTCTTC.

This clone was found a few times. This chain joins TRBV6-5 and TRBJ2-7, with a weak D call TRBD1 (6 bases). Germline V CDR1 and CDR2: MNHEY, SVGAGI. There are 13 residues in the CDR3. V lost 2 bases to trimming and J lost 10 bases, with 15 bases between them. CDR3 loop: CASSYTDRDNQYF. The DNA of the CDR3 is TGTGCCAGCAGTTACACCGACCGGGACAATCAGTACTTC.

The chain has TRBV4-2 and TRBJ2-5; TRBD1 matches 7 bases. The CDR3 consists of 16 residues. V dropped 3 bases and J dropped 5; count of bases not matched to a gene: 12. Germline lookup yields CDR1 LGHNA and CDR2 YNFKEQ. CDR3 residues: CASSQVTRQGWETQYF. CDR3 DNA sequence: TGTGCCAGCAGCCAGGTTACCAGACAGGGTTGGGAGACCCAGTACTTC.